This TCR beta chain was recorded in a study of immune evolution from preneoplasia to lung adenocarcinoma. The germline V gene has CDR1 MDHEN and CDR2 SYDVKM. This CDR3 comprises 17 residues. V lost 6 bases, J lost 2 bases, and 20 bases lay in between. Nucleic acids came from premalignant or tumor cells enriched by macro-dissection. Study observations and caveats: Later-stage lesions appeared to have more T cells, more diversity, less clonality. From normal lung to invasive adenocarcinoma, top clone frequencies appeared to decrease.

Data came from immunoSEQ multiplex PCR; TCRdb stores just in-frame clones and leaves some out. The repertoire includes some 21,000 clones, less than 80% of them detected once, and around 6% sits in the top ten. Details on this clone: Its antigen is still unknown.

The source material was FFPE invasive lung adenocarcinoma tissue. The origin of this receptor is a person between 55 and 69 years old with lung adenocarcinoma. This chain links TRBV28 with TRBJ2-1, with D possibly being TRBD2 (6 bases). The CDR3: CASRDLFAGITYNEQFF. The CDR3 DNA is TGTGCCAGCAGAGATCTCTTCGCGGGGATCACCTACAATGAGCAGTTCTTC. Supplemented by reference TRBV28 and TRBJ2-1, the full variable domain reads DVKVTQSSRYLVKRTGEKVFLECVQDMDHENMFWYRQDPGLGLRLIYFSYDVKMKEKGDIPEGYSVSREKKERFSLILESASTNQTSMYLCASRDLFAGITYNEQFFGPGTRLTVL.